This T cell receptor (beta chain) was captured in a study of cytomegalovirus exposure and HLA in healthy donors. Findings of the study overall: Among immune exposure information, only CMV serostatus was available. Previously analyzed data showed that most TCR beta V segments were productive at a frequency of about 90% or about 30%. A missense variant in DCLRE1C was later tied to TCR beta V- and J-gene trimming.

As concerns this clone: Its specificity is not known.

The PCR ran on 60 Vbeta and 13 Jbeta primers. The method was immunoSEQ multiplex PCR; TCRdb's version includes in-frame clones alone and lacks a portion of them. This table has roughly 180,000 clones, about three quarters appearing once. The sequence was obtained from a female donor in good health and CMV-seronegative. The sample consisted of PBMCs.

CDR3 amino acids: CASKRDRGQNEQFF. Written as DNA, the CDR3 is TGTGCCAGTAAGAGGGACAGGGGGCAAAATGAGCAGTTCTTC. This chain connects TRBV19 to TRBJ2-1; 12 bases align to TRBD1. Looked up from germline, CDR1 is LNHDA and CDR2 is SQIVND (reference sequence). With V trimmed by 7 bases and J by 7 bases, 5 bases remained unmatched. The CDR3 is made up of 14 amino acids.